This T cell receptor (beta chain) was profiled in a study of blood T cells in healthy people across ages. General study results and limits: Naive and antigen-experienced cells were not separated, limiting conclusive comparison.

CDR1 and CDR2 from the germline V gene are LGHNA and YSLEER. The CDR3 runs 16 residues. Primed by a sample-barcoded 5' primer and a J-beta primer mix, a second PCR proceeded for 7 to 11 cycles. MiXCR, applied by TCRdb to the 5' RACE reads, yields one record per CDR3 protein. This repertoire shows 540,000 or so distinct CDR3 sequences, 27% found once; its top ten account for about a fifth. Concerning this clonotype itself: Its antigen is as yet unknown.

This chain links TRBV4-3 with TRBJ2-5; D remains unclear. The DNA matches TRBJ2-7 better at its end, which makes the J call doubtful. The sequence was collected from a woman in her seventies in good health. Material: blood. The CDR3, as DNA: TGCGCCAGCAGCCAAGAATCGGGCGCCGGAATCTACGAGCAGTACTTC. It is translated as CASSQESGAGIYEQYF.